These 13 T cell receptor beta chains were all obtained from the same sample, sequenced in a study of early T cells in non-severe SARS-CoV-2 infection. Each CDR3 protein is one row after TCRdb ran MiXCR on the 5' RACE reads. This sample has some 45,000 distinct CDR3 sequences, with around 6.8% found just once. The sequenced sample consisted of whole blood. The receptors come from an adult who was a healthcare worker with PCR-confirmed SARS-CoV-2 infection or an uninfected control (not recorded which).

The chain carries TRBV12-3 or TRBV12-4 and TRBJ2-1; tentatively, D is TRBD2 (6 bases). V lost 2 bases and J lost 8, with 19 bases in between. CDR3 size: 16 residues. CDR3: CASSLQSRGGYYEQFF. CDR3 bases: TGTGCCAGCAGTTTACAAAGTCGTGGAGGGTACTATGAGCAGTTCTTC.

In its sample, this clonotype was seen a few times. The J gene is TRBJ2-4, the V gene TRBV12-3 or TRBV12-4; possible D gene TRBD2, 5 bases. The CDR3 loop spans 13 amino acids. V lost 6 bases to trimming and J lost 8 bases, with 14 bases between them. As DNA, the CDR3 is TGTGCCAGCAGCGTACTAGGATCCCACATTCAGTACTTC. Translating gives CASSVLGSHIQYF.

Ten or more counts support this clonotype. The chain uses TRBV27 and TRBJ2-7; no clear D. The germline gives CDR1 MNHEY, CDR2 SMNVEV (reference sequence). V gave up 6 bases and J gave up 3 bases, with 15 bases separating them. CDR3 length: 14 amino acids. DNA for the CDR3: TGTGCCAGCAGCCCCAACTCTCCTAACTACGAGCAGTACTTC. Protein: CASSPNSPNYEQYF.

This clonotype has only a few counts. CDR3 nucleotides: TGTGCCAGCAGCTTAGCAGACAGGGATGCCTCACCCCTCCACTTT. Translation gives CASSLADRDASPLHF. J is TRBJ1-6 and V is TRBV11-1, with 7 bases identical to TRBD1. The CDR3 totals 15 residues. Germline V gene lookup returns CDR1 SGHAT and CDR2 FQDESV (reference sequence). Unmatched junction bases numbered 6, after V lost 0 bases and J lost 10 bases.

In its sample, this clonotype was seen many times. The chain couples TRBV5-6 to TRBJ1-2; tentatively, D is TRBD1 (6 bases). The CDR3 totals 15 residues. The V end was cut by 2 bases, the J end by 4 bases, with 15 bases between. Germline V gene sequence: CDR1 SGHDT, CDR2 YYEEEE. CDR3 DNA sequence: TGTGCCAGCAGCTTCCCGGGGGGCGGTGGCTATGGCTACACCTTC. It translates to CASSFPGGGGYGYTF. The variable domain in full, completed from reference TRBV5-6 and TRBJ1-2, reads DAGVTQSPTHLIKTRGQQVTLRCSPKSGHDTVSWYQQALGQGPQFIFQYYEEEERQRGNFPDRFSGHQFPNYSSELNVNALLLGDSALYLCASSFPGGGGYGYTFGSGTRLTVV.

This clonotype was counted ten times or more. The chain links TRBV4-2 to TRBJ2-5; D possibly corresponds to TRBD2 (5 bases). This CDR3 has 14 residues. With 3 bases removed from V and 3 bases from J, the gap between germline ends came to 11 bases. Germline V gene lookup returns CDR1 LGHNA and CDR2 YNFKEQ. DNA for the CDR3: TGTGCCAGCAGCCAGGAGGACCGGGAAGAGACCCAGTACTTC. Translation gives CASSQEDREETQYF.

The chain is built from TRBV6-6 and TRBJ2-7; the match to TRBD2 covers 7 bases. The CDR3 sequence is 13 residues long. Germline V CDR1 and CDR2: MNHNY, SVGAGI (reference sequence). V lost 2 bases, J lost 5 bases, and 3 bases stayed unmatched. CDR3 amino acids: CASSYLAAHEQYF. As DNA, the CDR3 is TGTGCCAGCAGTTACCTAGCGGCCCACGAGCAGTACTTC.

Many counts were recorded for this clonotype. This sequence joins TRBV4-2 and TRBJ1-2; no firm D call. The V gene lost 7 bases and the J gene lost 2 bases, with 11 bases spanning the gap. The germline V gene encodes CDR1 LGHNA and CDR2 YNFKEQ. The CDR3 is 13 amino acids. In nucleotides, the CDR3 is TGTGCCAGCAACCCCGCCGGAAACTATGGCTACACCTTC. Translation gives CASNPAGNYGYTF.

This chain joins TRBV7-8 and TRBJ1-6, with D unclear. The V end lost 5 bases, the J end lost 9 bases, and 11 bases lay between the germline ends. The germline V gene has CDR1 SGHVS and CDR2 FQNEAQ. The CDR3 contains 13 residues. DNA for the CDR3: TGTGCCAGCAGCGTAACGAGAGGTTCACCCCTCCACTTT. It encodes CASSVTRGSPLHF. The entire variable domain, with the rest obtained from reference TRBV7-8 and TRBJ1-6, is as follows: GAGVSQSPRYKVAKRGQDVALRCDPISGHVSLFWYQQALGQGPEFLTYFQNEAQLDKSGLPSDRFFAERPEGSVSTLKIQRTQQEDSAVYLCASSVTRGSPLHFGNGTRLTVT.

This clonotype has ten or more counts. The chain recombines TRBV7-2 with TRBJ1-6; D ambiguous. Germline V gives CDR1 SGHTA, CDR2 FQGNSA. Trimming stripped 3 bases from V and 10 bases from J, with 19 bases between. The CDR3 consists of 16 residues. CDR3 sequence (DNA): TGTGCCAGCAGCTTCACCCACAGACCCCGGGAGTCACCCCTCCACTTT. This encodes CASSFTHRPRESPLHF.

This clonotype has just a few counts. This sequence joins TRBV27 and TRBJ1-1; 9 nucleotides line up with TRBD1. V lost 7 bases and J lost 5; bases outside the gene matches: 8. Germline V gene lookup returns CDR1 MNHEY and CDR2 SMNVEV (reference sequence). The CDR3 length is 14 residues. The CDR3 region has the DNA TGTGCCAGCAATCCGGACAGGGGAGCTACTGAAGCTTTCTTT. Amino acid sequence: CASNPDRGATEAFF.

This clonotype came up a few times. J is TRBJ2-5 and V is TRBV4-3; a weak D match, TRBD1 (7 bases). V lost 0 bases and J 4 bases, leaving 24 bases between the germline ends. The germline V gene has CDR1 LGHNA and CDR2 YSLEER. CDR3 length equals 19 residues. CDR3 DNA: TGCGCCAGCAGCCAAGATCCCAGTGCAGGGGGGAGTCCAAGAGAGACCCAGTACTTC. Protein product: CASSQDPSAGGSPRETQYF.

The chain is built from TRBV2 and TRBJ1-5; D might be TRBD1 (6 bases). Germline V gives CDR1 SNHLY, CDR2 FYNNEI. The CDR3 totals 15 residues. V shed 3 bases and J shed 2 bases, with 11 bases lying between them. This CDR3 reads CASSDDGQRNQPQHF. The CDR3 DNA reads as TGTGCCAGCAGTGATGATGGACAGCGCAATCAGCCCCAGCATTTT.